This T cell receptor beta chain stems from a study of blood T cell repertoires in COVID-19. Study-wide background: The origin of the acute and convalescent COVID-19 samples was the United States, Italy and Spain. T cells, B-cell-depleted T cells, or PBMCs supplied cDNA or gDNA.

Study processing details: Amplifying reference gene primers gave estimates of nucleated cell counts. Produced via immunoSEQ multiplex PCR; TCRdb's table is partial and in-frame only. V, J and clone size are those of that table, while D and trimming were read from the DNA. The repertoire holds about 140,000 clones, with roughly 80% as singletons. Trimming took 5 bases from V and 5 from J; bases not matched to a gene: 9. This CDR3 spans 15 amino acids. Germline-derived CDR1 and CDR2 are SGHKS and YYEKEE (reference sequence). This chain connects TRBV5-5 to TRBJ2-1, with TRBD2 matching over 8 bases. The sample taken for sequencing was peripheral blood. The clonotype was recovered from a woman aged 50 to 65 with active or convalescent COVID-19. The CDR3 loop is CASSLSSGSNNEQFF. Here the CDR3 DNA reads TGTGCCAGCAGTTTGTCTAGCGGGTCTAACAATGAGCAGTTCTTC.